This T cell receptor (beta chain) was identified during a study of glioma-infiltrating T cells. The iRepertoire nested amplicon-rescue multiplex PCR amplified TCR alpha and beta CDR3s from RNA. TCRdb passed the multiplex PCR reads through MiXCR, listing each CDR3 protein once. The sample contains roughly 200,000 distinct CDR3 sequences, 32% of which appear only once. This clonotype was counted between two and nine times. Sequencing was performed on glioma tissue, nonneoplastic brain tissue, or PBMCs (not recorded which). The TCR comes from a human donor with low-grade glioma or glioblastoma, undergoing nonglioma brain surgery, or in good health (not recorded which).

Here the CDR3 DNA reads TGTGCCAGTAGTTCACTAGCGGGAGAGACCCAGTACTTC. Protein sequence: CASSSLAGETQYF. The chain couples TRBV19 to TRBJ2-5; 9 bases line up with TRBD2. Germline CDR1 reads LNHDA; CDR2 reads SQIVND (reference sequence). CDR3 size: 13 residues. The ends lost 5 bases at V and 4 bases at J; junction bases unmatched: 2.